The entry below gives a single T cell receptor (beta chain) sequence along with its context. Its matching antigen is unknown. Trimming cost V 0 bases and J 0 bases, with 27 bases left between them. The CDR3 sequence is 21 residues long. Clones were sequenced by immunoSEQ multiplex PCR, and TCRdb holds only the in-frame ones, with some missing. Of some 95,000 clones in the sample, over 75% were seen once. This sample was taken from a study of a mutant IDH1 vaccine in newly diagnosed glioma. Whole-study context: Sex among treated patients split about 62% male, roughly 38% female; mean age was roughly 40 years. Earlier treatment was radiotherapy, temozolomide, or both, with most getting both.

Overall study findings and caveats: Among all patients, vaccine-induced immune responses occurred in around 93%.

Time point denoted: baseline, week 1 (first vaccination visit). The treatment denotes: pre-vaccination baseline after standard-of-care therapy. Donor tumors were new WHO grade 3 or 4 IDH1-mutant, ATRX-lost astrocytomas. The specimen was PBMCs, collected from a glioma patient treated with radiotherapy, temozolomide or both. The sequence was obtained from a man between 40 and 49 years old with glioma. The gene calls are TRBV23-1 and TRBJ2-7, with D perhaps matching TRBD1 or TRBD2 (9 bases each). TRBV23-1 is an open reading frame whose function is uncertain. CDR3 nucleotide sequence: TGCGCCAGCAGTCAATCGTACGGACAGGGGTGGGTAGCGGGAGCCTCCTACGAGCAGTACTTC. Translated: CASSQSYGQGWVAGASYEQYF.